This TCR beta chain derives from a study of shared clonotypes between healthy human individuals. The length of the CDR3 is 14 residues. Germline V gene sequence: CDR1 GTSNPN, CDR2 SVGIG (reference sequence). As concerns this clone: A far more abundant clone sits one base away, making this likely a read error. Other nucleotide sequences from this sample produce the same CDR3.

Across several immunoSEQ plates, the genomic DNA of each subset was split evenly. Some clones are missing from TCRdb's copy, which holds only in-frame ones; the method was immunoSEQ multiplex PCR. This sample yields approximately 980,000 clones, of which less than 85% are seen a single time; about 1.5% belongs to the top ten. Negatively enriched CD4+ T cells were divided by CD45RA into naive and memory. The sequence derives from a man between 18 and 29 years old in good health. The sequenced sample was memory CD4+ T cells sorted from blood. Sample subset: CD45RA-negative fraction. The chain links TRBV30 to TRBJ2-2; D could derive from TRBD1 or TRBD2 (5 bases each). The CDR3 nucleotides read TGTGCCTGGGTAAAGGGACCGGGTACCGGGGAACTGTTTTTT. Its protein is CAWVKGPGTGELFF.